The 12 T cell receptor beta chains below all came from one sample that was sequenced in a study of radiotherapy plus CTLA-4 blockade in lung cancer. Repertoires were generated with immunoSEQ multiplex PCR, while TCRdb's copy carries only in-frame clones and drops some. The sample shows about 62,000 clones, approximately 76% of them seen only once. The material sequenced was peripheral blood, taken from a patient treated with radiotherapy plus ipilimumab. Receptors originate from a human donor with non-small cell lung cancer who had a complete response to radiotherapy plus ipilimumab.

The V and J genes are TRBV30 and TRBJ1-1, with D tentatively TRBD1 (5 bases). The germline gives CDR1 GTSNPN, CDR2 SVGIG (reference sequence). This CDR3 comprises 13 residues. Trimming shortened V by 4 bases and J by 4 bases, and 13 bases separated the two germline ends. CDR3 sequence reads: CAWIRPGVTEAFF. The DNA of the CDR3 is TGTGCCTGGATACGACCGGGGGTCACTGAAGCTTTCTTT.

The chain joins TRBV9 to TRBJ1-3, with unresolved D. The V gene lost 3 bases and the J gene lost 2 bases, with 15 bases spanning the gap. This CDR3 contains 16 residues. The germline CDR1 and CDR2 sequences are SGDLS and YYNGEE. In DNA form, the CDR3 reads TGTGCCAGCAGCGAGAGGGTGGGGATCGCTGGAAACACCATATATTTT. This encodes CASSERVGIAGNTIYF.

The chain links TRBV19 to TRBJ1-3; no reliable D call. Trimming stripped 7 bases from V and 8 bases from J, with 18 bases between. The CDR3 has 14 amino acids. Germline values: CDR1 LNHDA, CDR2 SQIVND (reference sequence). Here the CDR3 reads CASTPDLERDTIYF. The CDR3 nucleotides are TGTGCCAGTACGCCAGACCTAGAGAGGGACACCATATATTTT.

V is TRBV28 and J is TRBJ1-6; D is perhaps TRBD1 (6 bases). CDR1 and CDR2 from the germline V gene are MDHEN and SYDVKM. Trimming left V 5 bases short and J 0 bases short, with 11 bases between. CDR3 length equals 16 residues. The CDR3 reads CASSNRVSSYNSPLHF. CDR3 DNA: TGTGCCAGCAGTAACAGGGTGAGCTCCTATAATTCACCCCTCCACTTT.

This clone was counted a single time. The rearrangement uses TRBV10-3 and TRBJ2-3; D remains ambiguous. Germline values: CDR1 ENHRY, CDR2 SYGVKD. V was cut by 4 bases and J by 7 bases, with 6 bases left in between. This CDR3 is 11 amino acids long. The CDR3 nucleotides read TGTGCCATCAGTGGGGCTTATACGCAGTATTTT. Translating it yields CAISGAYTQYF.

The chain recombines TRBV2 with TRBJ1-1; 7 bases align to TRBD1. V dropped 8 bases and J dropped 1; count of bases not matched to a gene: 4. Germline V gene lookup returns CDR1 SNHLY and CDR2 FYNNEI. The CDR3 runs to 13 residues. CDR3 in amino acids: CASSDRENTEAFF. The CDR3 coding sequence is TGTGCCAGCTCAGACAGGGAGAACACTGAAGCTTTCTTT.

The chain joins TRBV7-2 to TRBJ2-1, with 9 bases matching TRBD2. With V trimmed by 1 base and J by 7 bases, 11 bases remained unmatched. CDR3 length: 17 amino acids. Germline loops: CDR1 SGHTA, CDR2 FQGNSA. The CDR3 DNA reads TGTGCCAGCAGCTTAGGGCGGGGGGGCCTCTTGAGAAATGAGCAGTTCTTC. Protein: CASSLGRGGLLRNEQFF. Together with reference TRBV7-2 and TRBJ2-1, the CDR3 gives the full variable domain: GAGVSQSPSNKVTEKGKDVELRCDPISGHTALYWYRQSLGQGLEFLIYFQGNSAPDKSGLPSDRFSAERTGGSVSTLTIQRTQQEDSAVYLCASSLGRGGLLRNEQFFGPGTRLTVL.

The V gene is TRBV27, the J gene TRBJ1-2, with D hard to call. The CDR3 is 15 residues long. Looked up from germline, CDR1 is MNHEY and CDR2 is SMNVEV (reference sequence). Trimming shortened V by 7 bases and J by 3 bases, and 18 bases separated the two germline ends. CDR3 sequence reads: CASTRSAGLDYGYTF. CDR3 nucleotides: TGTGCCAGCACGAGGTCAGCGGGCCTGGACTATGGCTACACCTTC.

CDR3 nucleotides: TGTGCCAGCAGTTTCCCCAGCTCCGGGACACCCGCGCAGTTCTTC. It specifies CASSFPSSGTPAQFF. The rearrangement links TRBV13 to TRBJ2-1; a weak D match, TRBD1 (6 bases). The CDR3 is 15 amino acids. The ends were cut back, 6 bases at V and 12 bases at J, with 24 bases in the middle. Germline loops: CDR1 PRHDT, CDR2 FYEKMQ (reference sequence). Filled out from reference TRBV13 and TRBJ2-1, the complete variable domain reads AAGVIQSPRHLIKEKRETATLKCYPIPRHDTVYWYQQGPGQDPQFLISFYEKMQSDKGSIPDRFSAQQFSDYHSELNMSSLELGDSALYFCASSFPSSGTPAQFFGPGTRLTVL.

The V gene is TRBV6-5, the J gene TRBJ2-1; D not certain. This CDR3 has 16 amino acids. Germline V gene sequence: CDR1 MNHEY, CDR2 SVGAGI. The V and J ends lost 4 bases and 0 bases respectively, with 13 bases between them. CDR3: CASSSPHRSSYNEQFF. DNA for the CDR3: TGTGCCAGCAGTTCACCCCATCGGAGCTCCTACAATGAGCAGTTCTTC.

V usage is TRBV5-1 and J usage is TRBJ2-1, with 11 nucleotides matching TRBD2. Germline V CDR1 and CDR2: SGHRS, YFSETQ. V was pared by 4 bases and J by 5 bases, with 14 bases of the junction left unmatched. The CDR3 runs to 18 residues. The CDR3 region has the DNA TGCGCCAGCAGCCCCCAGCCTGCTAGCGGGAGGAGAGACAATGAGCAGTTCTTC. It codes for CASSPQPASGRRDNEQFF.

This chain links TRBV6-5 with TRBJ2-7, with 11 bases matching TRBD2. Germline CDR1 MNHEY, CDR2 SVGAGI. This CDR3 spans 14 amino acids. With 4 bases clipped from V and 2 bases from J, the junction kept 1 base outside the gene matches. CDR3 nucleotides: TGTGCCAGCAGTTTTAGCGGGAGGGCCTACGAGCAGTACTTC. It encodes CASSFSGRAYEQYF.